This T cell receptor beta chain was identified in a study of control samples from healthy donors and cancer patients. Sequencing used immunoSEQ multiplex PCR; TCRdb keeps in-frame clones, though not all of them. The repertoire holds 98,000 or so clones, with roughly 90% as singletons. The germline V and J ends were trimmed by 7 bases and 3 bases, with 18 bases remaining between them. The germline gives CDR1 SGHAT, CDR2 FQNNGV. The CDR3 has 15 amino acids. This TCR was recovered from a woman in her 70s in good health. V gene TRBV11-2 combines with J gene TRBJ1-1; D may be TRBD1 (5 bases). Sequencing was performed on blood. CDR3 sequence reads: CASILMRGSDTEAFF. The CDR3, as DNA: TGTGCCAGCATCCTCATGAGGGGTTCGGACACTGAAGCTTTCTTT.